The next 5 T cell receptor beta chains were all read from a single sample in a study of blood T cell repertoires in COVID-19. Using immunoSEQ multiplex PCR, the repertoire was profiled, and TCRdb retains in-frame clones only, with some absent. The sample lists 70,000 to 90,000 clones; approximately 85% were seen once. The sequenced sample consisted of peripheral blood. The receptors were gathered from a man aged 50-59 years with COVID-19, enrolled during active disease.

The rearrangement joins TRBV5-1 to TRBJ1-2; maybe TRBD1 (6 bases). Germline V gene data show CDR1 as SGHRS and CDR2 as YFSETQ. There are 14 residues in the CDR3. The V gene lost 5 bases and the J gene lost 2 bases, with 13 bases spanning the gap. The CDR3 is CASSSSTGNYGYTF. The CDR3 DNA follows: TGCGCCAGCAGTTCATCCACAGGGAACTATGGCTACACCTTC.

CDR3 protein: CASSLLRTGKNEQFF. The CDR3 coding sequence is TGTGCCAGCAGTTTATTGAGGACAGGGAAGAATGAGCAGTTCTTC. J is TRBJ2-1 and V is TRBV28; TRBD1 matches 8 bases. Germline V gene lookup returns CDR1 MDHEN and CDR2 SYDVKM. With 1 base clipped from V and 7 bases from J, the junction kept 6 bases outside the gene matches. The CDR3 runs 15 residues.

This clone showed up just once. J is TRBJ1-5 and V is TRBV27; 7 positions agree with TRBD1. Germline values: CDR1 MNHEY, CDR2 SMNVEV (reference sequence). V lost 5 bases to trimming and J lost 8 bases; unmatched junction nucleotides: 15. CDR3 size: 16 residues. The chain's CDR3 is CASSGSRQGVFEPQHF. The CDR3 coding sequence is TGTGCCAGCAGTGGTTCGAGGCAGGGGGTGTTTGAGCCCCAGCATTTT.

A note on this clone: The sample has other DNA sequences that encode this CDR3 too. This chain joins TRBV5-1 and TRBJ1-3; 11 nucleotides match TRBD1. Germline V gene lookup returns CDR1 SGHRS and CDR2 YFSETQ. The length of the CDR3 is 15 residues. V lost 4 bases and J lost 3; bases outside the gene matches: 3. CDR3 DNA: TGCGCCAGCAGCCCCGGGACAGGGGGTGGAAACACCATATATTTT. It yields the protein CASSPGTGGGNTIYF.

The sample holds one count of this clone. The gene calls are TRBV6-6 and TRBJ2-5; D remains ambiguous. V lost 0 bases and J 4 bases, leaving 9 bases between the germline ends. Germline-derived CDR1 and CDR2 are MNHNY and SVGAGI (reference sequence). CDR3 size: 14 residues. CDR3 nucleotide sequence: TGTGCCAGCAGTTACTCCCGGGTAGGAGAGACCCAGTACTTC. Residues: CASSYSRVGETQYF.